The 32 T cell receptor beta chains presented below share a single source sample, sequenced in a study of blood T cell repertoires in COVID-19. Data came from immunoSEQ multiplex PCR; TCRdb stores just in-frame clones and leaves some out. The sample records 85,000 to 95,000 clones, approximately 79% being singletons. Sample: peripheral blood. Receptors originate from a woman aged 80 or older with acute or convalescent COVID-19.

The chain links TRBV4-3 to TRBJ2-3, with 7 nucleotides matching TRBD2. The CDR3 totals 15 residues. Germline trimming cut 5 bases from V and 6 bases from J; bases unmatched to any gene: 11. Germline CDR1 LGHNA, CDR2 YSLEER. The CDR3 DNA reads as TGCGCCAGCAGCACGGGTGTCGGGGGGATCGATACGCAGTATTTT. This sequence encodes CASSTGVGGIDTQYF.

The gene calls are TRBV4-3 and TRBJ2-7; a possible D gene is TRBD2 (5 bases). CDR1 and CDR2 (germline): LGHNA, YSLEER. CDR3 length equals 14 residues. Trimming shortened V by 0 bases and J by 4 bases, and 10 bases separated the two germline ends. CDR3 sequence (DNA): TGCGCCAGCAGCCAAGATGGCCGGGGTTACGAGCAGTACTTC. It encodes CASSQDGRGYEQYF.

The J gene is TRBJ2-2, the V gene TRBV15, with a possible D match to TRBD1 (6 bases). This CDR3 is 15 amino acids long. The germline CDR1 and CDR2 sequences are LNHNV and YYDKDF (reference sequence). V was pared by 1 base and J by 1 base, with 7 bases between. The CDR3 loop reads CATSRGQENTGELFF. The CDR3 DNA reads as TGTGCCACCAGCAGAGGACAGGAGAACACCGGGGAGCTGTTTTTT.

The V gene is TRBV28, the J gene TRBJ2-3, with D possibly being TRBD2 (5 bases). The germline V gene has CDR1 MDHEN and CDR2 SYDVKM. Trimming shortened V by 0 bases and J by 0 bases, and 10 bases separated the two germline ends. The CDR3 has 16 amino acids. The CDR3 coding sequence is TGTGCCAGCAGTTTATGGGACTCTATGAGCACAGATACGCAGTATTTT. This gives the protein CASSLWDSMSTDTQYF.

This clone was detected only once. This chain connects TRBV10-2 to TRBJ1-2; 8 bases fit TRBD1. The CDR3 length is 13 residues. Looked up from germline, CDR1 is WSHSY and CDR2 is SAAADI. Unmatched junction bases numbered 4, after V lost 6 bases and J lost 4 bases. The CDR3 sequence: CASRLDRAYGYTF. As DNA, the CDR3 is TGCGCCAGCAGGCTGGACAGGGCCTATGGCTACACCTTC.

V and J are TRBV5-8 and TRBJ1-2; 9 bases line up with TRBD1. Germline lookup yields CDR1 SGHTS and CDR2 YDEGEE. The CDR3 is 12 amino acids. After removal of 4 bases from V and 8 bases from J, the junction contained 3 bases not matched to a gene. CDR3 loop: CASSRTGEGYTF. CDR3 DNA sequence: TGTGCCAGCAGCAGGACAGGGGAAGGCTACACCTTC.

The J gene is TRBJ1-6, the V gene TRBV30, with a tentative D call TRBD1 (6 bases). There are 19 residues in the CDR3. The germline CDR1 and CDR2 sequences are GTSNPN and SVGIG (reference sequence). The ends were cut back, 3 bases at V and 7 bases at J, with 28 bases in the middle. The CDR3 spells CAWRTKGRVVQGSNSPLHF. The CDR3 nucleotides are TGTGCCTGGAGGACTAAAGGTAGAGTGGTACAGGGAAGCAATTCACCCCTCCACTTT.

The chain carries TRBV27 and TRBJ2-7; no clear D gene. The CDR3 length is 12 residues. V lost 8 bases and J 3 bases, leaving 11 bases between the germline ends. Per the germline V gene, CDR1 is MNHEY and CDR2 is SMNVEV (reference sequence). The CDR3 DNA follows: TGTGCCAGCGGCACGGGTGGCTACGAGCAGTACTTC. It specifies CASGTGGYEQYF.

The rearrangement links TRBV7-2 to TRBJ2-7; unclear D gene. From germline, CDR1 is SGHTA and CDR2 FQGNSA. CDR3 size: 12 residues. The V end was cut by 0 bases, the J end by 3 bases, with 3 bases between. In nucleotides, the CDR3 is TGTGCCAGCAGCTTAGCACACTACGAGCAGTACTTC. Translating gives CASSLAHYEQYF.

The rearrangement links TRBV15 to TRBJ1-6, with D unresolved. Deletions cut 8 bases from V and 4 bases from J, with 12 bases between. Germline assignment: CDR1 LNHNV and CDR2 YYDKDF (reference sequence). This CDR3 contains 14 residues. The CDR3 DNA reads TGTGCCACCTCCCGACGGGGTTATAATTCACCCCTCCACTTT. Translated, it gives CATSRRGYNSPLHF. The complete variable domain, with remaining parts taken from reference TRBV15 and TRBJ1-6, reads DAMVIQNPRYQVTQFGKPVTLSCSQTLNHNVMYWYQQKSSQAPKLLFHYYDKDFNNEADTPDNFQSRRPNTSFCFLDIRSPGLGDTAMYLCATSRRGYNSPLHFGNGTRLTVT.

The CDR3 loop is CASSVVVAGGSEQFF. As DNA, the CDR3 is TGTGCCAGCAGCGTAGTGGTAGCGGGGGGAAGTGAGCAGTTCTTC. This chain links TRBV9 with TRBJ2-1, with 10 bases that match TRBD2. Germline values: CDR1 SGDLS, CDR2 YYNGEE. CDR3 length: 15 residues. Trimming cost V 0 bases and J 9 bases; bases outside gene matches: 6.

This clone was picked up a small number of times. The chain is built from TRBV5-6 and TRBJ1-2; D might be TRBD1 (5 bases). This CDR3 spans 15 amino acids. The V end lost 3 bases, the J end lost 5 bases, and 17 bases lay between the germline ends. The germline gives CDR1 SGHDT, CDR2 YYEEEE. The CDR3 sequence is CASSSRDSGPYGYTF. The CDR3, as DNA: TGTGCCAGCAGCTCGCGGGACTCCGGCCCATATGGCTACACCTTC.

This chain connects TRBV10-3 to TRBJ2-5; TRBD1 agrees at 8 bases. There are 13 residues in the CDR3. Germline values: CDR1 ENHRY, CDR2 SYGVKD. Trimming took 10 bases from V and 1 from J; bases not matched to a gene: 5. CDR3 in DNA: TGTGCCACCTGGACAGGGTCCCAAGAGACCCAGTACTTC. Protein product: CATWTGSQETQYF.

The genes are TRBV7-9 and TRBJ1-6; D remains ambiguous. Germline lookup yields CDR1 SEHNR and CDR2 FQNEAQ (reference sequence). This CDR3 has 15 residues. V gave up 5 bases and J gave up 7 bases, with 15 bases separating them. Written as DNA, the CDR3 is TGTGCCAGCAGCCTCCTCTTCGGGTCGAATTCACCCCTCCACTTT. It translates to CASSLLFGSNSPLHF.

CDR3 coding DNA: TGTGCCAGCAGCATACAGGGGAATGAAGCTTTCTTT. This gives the protein CASSIQGNEAFF. The rearrangement uses TRBV5-6 and TRBJ1-1; 7 bases fit TRBD1. With V trimmed by 4 bases and J by 7 bases, 4 bases remained unmatched. The length of the CDR3 is 12 residues. Germline CDR1 SGHDT, CDR2 YYEEEE.

This chain connects TRBV27 to TRBJ2-5, with TRBD1 matching over 9 bases. V gave up 6 bases and J gave up 5 bases; unmatched junction bases: 10. This CDR3 comprises 15 residues. CDR1 MNHEY and CDR2 SMNVEV come from the germline V gene (reference sequence). This CDR3 reads CASSSGTGWGETQYF. CDR3 DNA sequence: TGTGCCAGCAGCTCCGGGACAGGGTGGGGGGAGACCCAGTACTTC.

The chain combines TRBV7-2 with TRBJ2-2, with TRBD2 identical over 9 bases. Trimming took 5 bases from V and 1 from J; bases not matched to a gene: 5. CDR1 and CDR2 from the germline V gene are SGHTA and FQGNSA. This CDR3 comprises 16 residues. CDR3 amino acids: CASSPIAGENTGELFF. The CDR3 DNA reads as TGTGCCAGCAGCCCCATAGCGGGGGAGAACACCGGGGAGCTGTTTTTT.

The chain joins TRBV3-1 (or the pseudogene TRBV3-2) to TRBJ1-1; D might be TRBD1 (5 bases). Germline CDR1 and CDR2: LGHDT and YNNKEL (reference sequence). Trimming cost V 7 bases and J 2 bases, with 11 bases left between them. The CDR3 is 13 residues long. The CDR3 DNA is TGTGCCAGCAAGACAGATTATAACACTGAAGCTTTCTTT. As protein: CASKTDYNTEAFF.

The chain links TRBV28 to TRBJ1-1; tentatively, D is TRBD1 (6 bases). The CDR3 contains 17 residues. Germline V gene data show CDR1 as MDHEN and CDR2 as SYDVKM. The V end lost 6 bases, the J end lost 5 bases, and 25 bases lay between the germline ends. The CDR3 spells CASSPLDSQGSGTEAFF. CDR3 coding DNA: TGTGCCAGCAGCCCCCTTGACTCACAGGGATCGGGTACTGAAGCTTTCTTT. Complete variable domain (other parts from reference TRBV28 and TRBJ1-1): DVKVTQSSRYLVKRTGEKVFLECVQDMDHENMFWYRQDPGLGLRLIYFSYDVKMKEKGDIPEGYSVSREKKERFSLILESASTNQTSMYLCASSPLDSQGSGTEAFFGQGTRLTVV.

CDR3 nucleotide sequence: TGTGCCAGCAGCTTAGCGCAACTAGGGGGTTACAATGAGCAGTTCTTC. Its translation: CASSLAQLGGYNEQFF. This chain links TRBV7-8 with TRBJ2-1; D may be TRBD1 (6 bases). CDR1 and CDR2 from the germline V gene are SGHVS and FQNEAQ. Trimming removed 0 bases at V and 4 bases at J, with 13 bases between. The CDR3 contains 16 residues.

This clone was seen once. The CDR3, as DNA: TGTGCCAGCAGCTTAGAACTCGGGCGGGGGATGGCCCCAGATACGCAGTATTTT. This translates into CASSLELGRGMAPDTQYF. J is TRBJ2-3 and V is TRBV7-6; TRBD2 matches 7 bases. CDR1 and CDR2 (germline): SGHVS, FNYEAQ. This CDR3 comprises 18 residues. J gave up 4 bases and V 1 base, and 14 bases lay outside the gene matches.

This clone was detected once. The V call is TRBV7-2, the J call TRBJ2-7, with 9 bases aligning to TRBD1. The CDR3 is 16 amino acids. CDR1 is SGHTA and CDR2 is FQGNSA in the germline V gene. J lost 0 bases, V lost 5 bases, and 8 bases had no gene match. In DNA form, the CDR3 reads TGTGCCAGCAGCACCCAGACAGGGGGGAGCTCCTACGAGCAGTACTTC. Its protein is CASSTQTGGSSYEQYF.

This clone was seen more than once but under ten times. The CDR3 nucleotides are TGCAGCGTGCGGAACAGGGGGCTGGAAGCTTTCTTT. This sequence encodes CSVRNRGLEAFF. The rearrangement links TRBV29-1 to TRBJ1-1; 9 bases match TRBD1. This CDR3 contains 12 residues. Unmatched junction bases numbered 7, after V lost 6 bases and J lost 8 bases. Germline V gene sequence: CDR1 SQVTM, CDR2 ANQGSEA.

This chain links TRBV30 with TRBJ2-1; the match to TRBD2 covers 10 bases. The CDR3 sequence is 13 residues long. The V gene's germline CDR1 is GTSNPN and CDR2 SVGIG (reference sequence). V lost 5 bases to trimming and J lost 9 bases; unmatched junction nucleotides: 7. The CDR3 DNA reads as TGTGCCTGGCAAGCGGGGGGGCCGAGTGAGCAGTTCTTC. Protein: CAWQAGGPSEQFF.

This rearrangement joins TRBV7-9 to TRBJ2-3; D remains ambiguous. Trimming cost V 1 base and J 1 base, with 6 bases left between them. The CDR3 loop spans 14 amino acids. Looked up from germline, CDR1 is SEHNR and CDR2 is FQNEAQ (reference sequence). CDR3 in DNA: TGTGCCAGCAGCTTAGGGGCAGGCACAGATACGCAGTATTTT. This codes for CASSLGAGTDTQYF.

CDR3 bases: TGTGCCTGGAGTGTACAGCGCAATCAGCCCCAGCATTTT. It translates to CAWSVQRNQPQHF. The chain is built from TRBV30 and TRBJ1-5; D not certain. The CDR3 consists of 13 residues. From germline, CDR1 is GTSNPN and CDR2 SVGIG (reference sequence). Trimming removed 0 bases at V and 2 bases at J, with 5 bases between.

This chain uses TRBV5-1 with TRBJ1-2, with D hard to call. Germline V CDR1 and CDR2: SGHRS, YFSETQ. CDR3 length: 16 amino acids. V was shortened by 0 bases and J by 4 bases, with 16 bases between the two germline ends. The CDR3 region has the DNA TGCGCCAGCAGCTTGGGAGGAGGACGCGACCTCTATGGCTACACCTTC. Translated: CASSLGGGRDLYGYTF.

This chain links TRBV6-2 or TRBV6-3 with TRBJ1-1; tentative D call: TRBD1 (5 bases). CDR3 length equals 19 residues. Germline V gene data show CDR1 as MNHEY and CDR2 as SVGEGT. V lost 4 bases, J lost 6 bases, and 30 bases lay in between. CDR3 nucleotides: TGTGCCAGCAGTTTAAGGTTCGGCTCTCGGACATCCCTTGTGGCTGAAGCTTTCTTT. It translates to CASSLRFGSRTSLVAEAFF.

V and J are TRBV5-1 and TRBJ2-2; weak D call: TRBD2 (5 bases). CDR1 and CDR2 from the germline V gene are SGHRS and YFSETQ. V gave up 1 base and J gave up 5 bases, with 15 bases separating them. The CDR3 spans 16 residues. In DNA, the CDR3 is TGCGCCAGCAGCTTGTGGAGGATATCTGGTACCGGGGAGCTGTTTTTT. Its translation: CASSLWRISGTGELFF. Full variable domain (remainder filled in from reference TRBV5-1 and TRBJ2-2): KAGVTQTPRYLIKTRGQQVTLSCSPISGHRSVSWYQQTPGQGLQFLFEYFSETQRNKGNFPGRFSGRQFSNSRSEMNVSTLELGDSALYLCASSLWRISGTGELFFGEGSRLTVL.

The chain employs TRBV7-2 and TRBJ2-3; TRBD2 is a possible D gene (6 bases). CDR1 SGHTA and CDR2 FQGNSA come from the germline V gene. Trimming pared 4 bases from V and 10 bases from J, leaving 12 bases between. CDR3 length: 12 amino acids. The CDR3 nucleotides read TGTGCCAGCAGCTCGGCCGGCGGGGCGCAGTATTTT. It yields the protein CASSSAGGAQYF.

The chain is built from TRBV10-3 and TRBJ2-5; 10 nucleotides agree with TRBD2. Germline trimming cut 2 bases from V and 7 bases from J; bases unmatched to any gene: 4. This CDR3 is built from 14 residues. Per germline, CDR1 ENHRY and CDR2 SYGVKD. CDR3 bases: TGTGCCATCAGTGAGAGCGGGGGGGCAAGGACCCAGTACTTC. Amino acid sequence: CAISESGGARTQYF.

The rearrangement joins TRBV28 to TRBJ1-5; D is possibly TRBD1 (6 bases). Germline CDR1 MDHEN, CDR2 SYDVKM. This CDR3 has 14 residues. V dropped 5 bases and J dropped 0 bases, with 8 bases sitting between them. The CDR3 DNA reads TGTGCCAGCAGTAAGGGACATAGCAATCAGCCCCAGCATTTT. Its protein is CASSKGHSNQPQHF.